The clone carrying this TCR beta chain has more than one count but fewer than ten. TCRdb analysed the 5' RACE reads with MiXCR anew, one entry per CDR3 protein. The table lists more than 85,000 distinct CDR3 sequences, roughly 15% of them singletons, with 6% to 8% in the top ten. These data belong to a study of T cells of healthy individuals. Trimming pared 4 bases from V and 5 bases from J, leaving 18 bases between. The CDR3 covers 15 residues. Per the germline V gene, CDR1 is ENHRY and CDR2 is SYGVKD. The chain employs TRBV10-3 and TRBJ2-7; D tentatively fits TRBD1 or TRBD2 (6 bases each). The sequence derives from a human donor in good health. CDR3 DNA: TGTGCCATCAGTGGAGGGGGGATTAGCGTCAACGAGCAGTACTTC. Protein product: CAISGGGISVNEQYF.